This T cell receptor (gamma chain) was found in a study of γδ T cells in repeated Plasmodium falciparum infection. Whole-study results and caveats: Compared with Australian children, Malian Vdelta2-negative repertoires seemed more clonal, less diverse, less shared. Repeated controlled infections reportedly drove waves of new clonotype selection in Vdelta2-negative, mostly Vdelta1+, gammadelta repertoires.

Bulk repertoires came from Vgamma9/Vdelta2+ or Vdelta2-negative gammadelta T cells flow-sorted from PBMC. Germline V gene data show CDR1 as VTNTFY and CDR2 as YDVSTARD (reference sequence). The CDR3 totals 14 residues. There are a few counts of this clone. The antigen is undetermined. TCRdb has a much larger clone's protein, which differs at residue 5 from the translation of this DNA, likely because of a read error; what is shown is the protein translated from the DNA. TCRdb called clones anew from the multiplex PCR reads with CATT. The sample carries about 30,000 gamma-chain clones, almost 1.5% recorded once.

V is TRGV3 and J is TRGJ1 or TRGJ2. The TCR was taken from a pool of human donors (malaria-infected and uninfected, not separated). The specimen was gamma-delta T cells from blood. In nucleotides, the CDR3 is TGTGCCACCTGGGGCAGGCGGTTGTATTATAAGAAACTCTTT. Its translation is CATWGRRLYYKKLF.